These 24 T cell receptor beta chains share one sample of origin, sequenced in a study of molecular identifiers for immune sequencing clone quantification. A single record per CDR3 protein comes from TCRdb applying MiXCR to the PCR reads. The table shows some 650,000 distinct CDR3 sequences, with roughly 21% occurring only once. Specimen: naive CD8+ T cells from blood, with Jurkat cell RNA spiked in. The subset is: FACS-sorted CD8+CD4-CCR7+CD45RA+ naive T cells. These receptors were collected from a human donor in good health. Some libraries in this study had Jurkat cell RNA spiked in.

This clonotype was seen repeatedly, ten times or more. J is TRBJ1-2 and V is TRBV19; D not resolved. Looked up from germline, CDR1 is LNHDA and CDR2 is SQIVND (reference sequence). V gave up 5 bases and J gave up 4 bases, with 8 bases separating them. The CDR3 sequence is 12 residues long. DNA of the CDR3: TGTGCCAGTAGTTCGGATCCCTATGGCTACACCTTC. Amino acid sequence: CASSSDPYGYTF.

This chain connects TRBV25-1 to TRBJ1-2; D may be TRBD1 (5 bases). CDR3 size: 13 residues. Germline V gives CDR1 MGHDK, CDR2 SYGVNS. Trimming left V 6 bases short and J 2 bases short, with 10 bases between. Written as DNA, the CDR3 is TGTGCCAGCAGGGGGGACTACAACTATGGCTACACCTTC. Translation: CASRGDYNYGYTF.

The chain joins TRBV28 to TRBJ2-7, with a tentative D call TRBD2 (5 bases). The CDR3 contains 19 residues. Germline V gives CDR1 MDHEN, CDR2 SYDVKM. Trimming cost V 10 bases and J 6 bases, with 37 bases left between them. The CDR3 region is CATQTAEILVGETNIEQYF. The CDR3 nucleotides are TGTGCCACGCAAACCGCTGAAATCCTCGTCGGGGAGACCAATATCGAGCAGTACTTC.

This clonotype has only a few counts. As DNA, the CDR3 is TGTGCCAGCAGTTACTTGGGGGGATCCACTGAAGCTTTCTTT. Its protein is CASSYLGGSTEAFF. The chain uses TRBV6-2 or TRBV6-3 and TRBJ1-1, with D possibly TRBD1 on 5 matching bases. V lost 1 base and J lost 4, with 10 bases in between. The CDR3 is 14 amino acids. Germline V lookup: CDR1 MNHEY, CDR2 SVGEGT.

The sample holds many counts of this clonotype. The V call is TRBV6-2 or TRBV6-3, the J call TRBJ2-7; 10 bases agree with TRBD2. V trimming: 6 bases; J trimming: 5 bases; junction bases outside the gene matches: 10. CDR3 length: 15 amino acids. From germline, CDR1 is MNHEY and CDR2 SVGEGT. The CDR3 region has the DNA TGTGCCAGCAGCCCCTCCGGGCTAGCGGGGGACGAGCAGTACTTC. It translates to CASSPSGLAGDEQYF.

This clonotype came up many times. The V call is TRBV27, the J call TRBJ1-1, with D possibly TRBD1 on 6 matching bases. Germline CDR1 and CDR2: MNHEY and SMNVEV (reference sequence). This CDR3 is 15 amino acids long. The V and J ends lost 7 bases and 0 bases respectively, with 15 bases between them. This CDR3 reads CASTWNRAMNTEAFF. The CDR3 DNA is TGTGCCAGCACTTGGAACAGGGCTATGAACACTGAAGCTTTCTTT.

This CDR3 reads CASRLGHSYGYTF. The CDR3, as DNA: TGTGCCAGCAGGCTCGGACATTCCTATGGCTACACCTTC. The chain is built from TRBV27 and TRBJ1-2, with D perhaps TRBD1 (5 bases). Deletions cut 6 bases from V and 4 bases from J, with 12 bases between. Germline V gives CDR1 MNHEY, CDR2 SMNVEV (reference sequence). The CDR3 extends over 13 amino acids.

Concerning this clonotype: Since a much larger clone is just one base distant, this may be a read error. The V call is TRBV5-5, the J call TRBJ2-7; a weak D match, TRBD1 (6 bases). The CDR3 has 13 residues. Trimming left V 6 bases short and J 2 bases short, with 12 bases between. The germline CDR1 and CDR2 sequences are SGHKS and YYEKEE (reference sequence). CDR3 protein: CASIYPGAYEQYF. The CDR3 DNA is TGTGCCAGCATCTACCCAGGGGCCTACGAGCAGTACTTC.

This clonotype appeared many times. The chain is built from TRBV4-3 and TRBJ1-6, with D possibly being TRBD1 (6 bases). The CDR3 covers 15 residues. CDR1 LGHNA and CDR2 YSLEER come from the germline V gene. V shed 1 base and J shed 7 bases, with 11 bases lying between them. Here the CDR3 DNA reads TGCGCCAGCAGCCAAGCGTCGACAGGCAATTCACCCCTCCACTTT. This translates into CASSQASTGNSPLHF.

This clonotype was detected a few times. CDR3 region: CAISPPAGELGTDTQYF. The CDR3 bases are TGTGCCATCAGCCCACCAGCGGGGGAACTAGGCACAGATACGCAGTATTTT. The chain couples TRBV10-3 to TRBJ2-3; 8 bases are shared with TRBD2. Trimming cost V 6 bases and J 1 base; bases outside gene matches: 12. Germline values: CDR1 ENHRY, CDR2 SYGVKD. CDR3 length equals 17 residues.

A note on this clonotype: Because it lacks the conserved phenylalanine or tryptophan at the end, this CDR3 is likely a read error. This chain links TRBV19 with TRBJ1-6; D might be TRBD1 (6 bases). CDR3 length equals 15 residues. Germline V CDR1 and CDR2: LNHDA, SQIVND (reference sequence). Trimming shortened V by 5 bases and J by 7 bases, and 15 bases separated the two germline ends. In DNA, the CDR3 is TGTGCCAGTAGTTCTTACCCCACAGGGAATTCACCCCTCCACGTT. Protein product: CASSSYPTGNSPLHV.

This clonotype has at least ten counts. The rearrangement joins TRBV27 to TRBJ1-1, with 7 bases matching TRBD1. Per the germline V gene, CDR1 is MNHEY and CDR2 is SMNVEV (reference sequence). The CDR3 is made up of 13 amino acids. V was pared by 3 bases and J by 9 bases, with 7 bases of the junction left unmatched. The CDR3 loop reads CASSLGGQAQAFF. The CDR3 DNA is TGTGCCAGCAGTTTGGGAGGACAGGCCCAAGCTTTCTTT.

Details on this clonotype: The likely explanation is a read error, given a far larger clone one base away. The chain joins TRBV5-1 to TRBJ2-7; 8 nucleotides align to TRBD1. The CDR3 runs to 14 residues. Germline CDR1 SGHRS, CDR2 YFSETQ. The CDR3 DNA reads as TGCGCCAGCAGCTCAGGACAGGGACCCTACGGGCAGTACTTC. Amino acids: CASSSGQGPYGQYF. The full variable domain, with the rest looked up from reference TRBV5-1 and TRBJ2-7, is KAGVTQTPRYLIKTRGQQVTLSCSPISGHRSVSWYQQTPGQGLQFLFEYFSETQRNKGNFPGRFSGRQFSNSRSEMNVSTLELGDSALYLCASSSGQGPYGQYFGPGTRLTVT.

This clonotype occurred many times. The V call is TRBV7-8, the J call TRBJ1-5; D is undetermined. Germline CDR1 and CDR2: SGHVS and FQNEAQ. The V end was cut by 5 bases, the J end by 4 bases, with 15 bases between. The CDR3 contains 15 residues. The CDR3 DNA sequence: TGTGCCAGCAGCATGAATCCGGGATCTAATCAGCCCCAGCATTTT. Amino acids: CASSMNPGSNQPQHF.

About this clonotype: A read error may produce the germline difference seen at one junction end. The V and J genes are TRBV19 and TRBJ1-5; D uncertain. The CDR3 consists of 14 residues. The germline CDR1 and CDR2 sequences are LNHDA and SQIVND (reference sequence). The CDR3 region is CATTGWDSNQPRHF. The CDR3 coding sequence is TGTGCCACCACTGGTTGGGATAGCAATCAGCCCCGGCATTTT.

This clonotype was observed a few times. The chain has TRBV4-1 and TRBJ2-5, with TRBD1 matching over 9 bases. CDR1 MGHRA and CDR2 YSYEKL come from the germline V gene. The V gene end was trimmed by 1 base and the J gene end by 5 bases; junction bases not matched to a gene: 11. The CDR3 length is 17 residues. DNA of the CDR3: TGCGCCAGCAGCCAAGGGTTGAGGACAGGGGTCTCGGAGACCCAGTACTTC. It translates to CASSQGLRTGVSETQYF.

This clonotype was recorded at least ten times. The CDR3 coding sequence is TGTGCCAGCAGCCAAACGCCGGGACAGGGCACAGATACGCAGTATTTT. This translates into CASSQTPGQGTDTQYF. The V gene is TRBV7-6, the J gene TRBJ2-3, with 8 bases fitting TRBD1. CDR1 and CDR2 from the germline V gene are SGHVS and FNYEAQ. CDR3 length equals 16 residues. The V and J ends lost 5 bases and 1 base, in that order; junction bases with no gene match: 8. Variable domain in full (rest from reference TRBV7-6 and TRBJ2-3): GAGVSQSPRYKVTKRGQDVALRCDPISGHVSLYWYRQALGQGPEFLTYFNYEAQQDKSGLPNDRFSAERPEGSISTLTIQRTEQRDSAMYRCASSQTPGQGTDTQYFGPGTRLTVL.

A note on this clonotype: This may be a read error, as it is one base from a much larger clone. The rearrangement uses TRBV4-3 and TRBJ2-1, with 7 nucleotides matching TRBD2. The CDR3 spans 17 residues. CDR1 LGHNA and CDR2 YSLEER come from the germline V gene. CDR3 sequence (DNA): TGCGCCGGCAGCCAAGATCAAACGGGACTACCGGGTTCTGAGCAGTTCTTC. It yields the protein CAGSQDQTGLPGSEQFF.

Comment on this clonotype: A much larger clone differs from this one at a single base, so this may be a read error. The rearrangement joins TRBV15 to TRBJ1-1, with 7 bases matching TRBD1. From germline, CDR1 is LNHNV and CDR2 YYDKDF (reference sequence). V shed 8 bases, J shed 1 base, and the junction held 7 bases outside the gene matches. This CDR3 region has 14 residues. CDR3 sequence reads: CATSAGGPNTEAFF. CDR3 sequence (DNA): TGTGCCACCTCGGCAGGGGGGCCGAACACTGAAGCTTTCTTT.

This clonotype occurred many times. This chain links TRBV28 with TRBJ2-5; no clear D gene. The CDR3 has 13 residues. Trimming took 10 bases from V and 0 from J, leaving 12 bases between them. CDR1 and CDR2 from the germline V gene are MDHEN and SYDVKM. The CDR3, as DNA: TGTGCCACGGTCCCCCCGTACCAAGAGACCCAGTACTTC. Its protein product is CATVPPYQETQYF. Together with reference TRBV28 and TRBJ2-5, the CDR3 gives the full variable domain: DVKVTQSSRYLVKRTGEKVFLECVQDMDHENMFWYRQDPGLGLRLIYFSYDVKMKEKGDIPEGYSVSREKKERFSLILESASTNQTSMYLCATVPPYQETQYFGPGTRLLVL.

Written as DNA, the CDR3 is TGTGCCAGCAGTTACAGGCACGGGACTGAAGCTTTCTTT. Its protein is CASSYRHGTEAFF. This chain uses TRBV6-5 with TRBJ1-1; D unclear. The CDR3 loop spans 13 amino acids. Germline V gene sequence: CDR1 MNHEY, CDR2 SVGAGI. Trimming cost V 2 bases and J 5 bases, with 9 bases left between them.

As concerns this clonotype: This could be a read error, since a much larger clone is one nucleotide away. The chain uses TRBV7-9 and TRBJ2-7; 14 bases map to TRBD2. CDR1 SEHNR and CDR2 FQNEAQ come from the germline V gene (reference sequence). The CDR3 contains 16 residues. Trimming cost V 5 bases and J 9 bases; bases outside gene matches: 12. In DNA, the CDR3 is TGTGCCAGCAGCAAAAAGGGACTAGCGGGAGCCCACGGGCAGTACTTC. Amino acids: CASSKKGLAGAHGQYF.

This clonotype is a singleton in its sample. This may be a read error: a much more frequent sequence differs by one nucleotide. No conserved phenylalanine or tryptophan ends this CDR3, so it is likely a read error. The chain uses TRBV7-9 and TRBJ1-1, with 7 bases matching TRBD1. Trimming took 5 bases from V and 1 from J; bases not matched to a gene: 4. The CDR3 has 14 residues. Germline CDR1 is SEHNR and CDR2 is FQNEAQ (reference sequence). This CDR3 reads CASSPDRSNTEAFL. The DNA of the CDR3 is TGTGCCAGCAGCCCGGACAGGTCGAACACTGAAGCTTTCCTT.

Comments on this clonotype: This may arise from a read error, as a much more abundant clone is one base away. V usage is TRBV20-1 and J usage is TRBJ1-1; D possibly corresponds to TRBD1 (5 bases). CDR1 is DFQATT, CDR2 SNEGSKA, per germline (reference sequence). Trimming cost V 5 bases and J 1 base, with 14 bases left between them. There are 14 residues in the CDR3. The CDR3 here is CSAFRTRTNTEAFF. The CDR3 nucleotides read TGCAGTGCTTTCAGGACAAGGACGAACACTGAAGCTTTCTTT.